Following are 12 T cell receptor beta chains from one sample sequenced in a study of T cells in Graves' hyperthyroidism and ophthalmopathy. From RNA transcripts, TCR beta CDR3 regions were amplified. Initially, a first-round RT-PCR of the TCR CDR3 employed the HTBI primer set. TCRdb recomputed calls from the multiplex PCR reads with MiXCR, one row per CDR3 protein. Among approximately 610,000 distinct CDR3 sequences listed, 16% were seen once. The sample consisted of blood. These receptors were obtained from a woman in her late teens or twenties with Graves' hyperthyroidism.

This clonotype was counted only a few times. The V gene is TRBV6-6, the J gene TRBJ2-3; TRBD2 aligns across 7 bases. From germline, CDR1 is MNHNY and CDR2 SVGAGI (reference sequence). CDR3 length: 15 residues. The J segment lost 1 base and the V segment lost 0 bases, leaving 1 base of the junction unmatched. The CDR3 DNA reads TGTGCCAGCAGTTACTCGGGGAGGGGCACAGATACGCAGTATTTT. Amino acids: CASSYSGRGTDTQYF.

The chain recombines TRBV2 with TRBJ2-1; D is possibly TRBD1 or TRBD2 (5 bases each). Germline values: CDR1 SNHLY, CDR2 FYNNEI. The CDR3 has 13 residues. Trimming pared 4 bases from V and 7 bases from J, leaving 11 bases between. The CDR3 DNA reads TGTGCCAGCAGTGCTACTTGGGGGAATGAGCAGTTCTTC. Protein: CASSATWGNEQFF. The full variable domain, rest sourced from reference TRBV2 and TRBJ2-1, is EPEVTQTPSHQVTQMGQEVILRCVPISNHLYFYWYRQILGQKVEFLVSFYNNEISEKSEIFDDQFSVERPDGSNFTLKIRSTKLEDSAMYFCASSATWGNEQFFGPGTRLTVL.

This clonotype has a handful of counts. This chain uses TRBV7-6 with TRBJ1-1; D remains unclear. V dropped 1 base and J dropped 4 bases, with 10 bases sitting between them. Per the germline V gene, CDR1 is SGHVS and CDR2 is FNYEAQ. CDR3 size: 14 residues. The CDR3 DNA is TGTGCCAGCAGCTTAGAATCTGGCCCCACTGAAGCTTTCTTT. Encoded protein: CASSLESGPTEAFF.

This clonotype has a handful of counts. The rearrangement joins TRBV7-9 to TRBJ1-5, with 8 bases that match TRBD1. The CDR3 totals 15 residues. Germline CDR1 reads SEHNR; CDR2 reads FQNEAQ (reference sequence). Losses at the gene ends were 5 bases for V and 5 bases for J; bases not matched to a gene: 8. Written as DNA, the CDR3 is TGTGCCAGCAGCGCCACAGGGGGAGTCGATCAGCCCCAGCATTTT. It specifies CASSATGGVDQPQHF.

For this clonotype: Since a much larger clone is just one base distant, this may be a read error. Here the CDR3 reads CSASPSTDYQQTQYF. DNA of the CDR3: TGCAGTGCTAGCCCCTCGACAGATTACCAACAGACCCAGTACTTC. The chain joins TRBV20-1 to TRBJ2-5, with D tentatively TRBD1 (5 bases). Germline V gives CDR1 DFQATT, CDR2 SNEGSKA (reference sequence). The CDR3 covers 15 residues.

This clonotype was recorded at least ten times. This sequence joins TRBV6-2 or TRBV6-3 and TRBJ2-5, with TRBD2 identical over 10 bases. The CDR3 covers 14 residues. Trimming took 7 bases from V and 5 from J; bases not matched to a gene: 7. Germline lookup yields CDR1 MNHEY and CDR2 SVGEGT. The CDR3 nucleotides read TGTGCCAGCACCGAAGCGGGGGGGCCTGAGACCCAGTACTTC. Protein sequence: CASTEAGGPETQYF.

The sample holds a few counts of this clonotype. The genes are TRBV7-2 and TRBJ2-7; 8 bases line up with TRBD2. The CDR3 is 15 residues long. The germline CDR1 and CDR2 sequences are SGHTA and FQGNSA. The V gene end was trimmed by 5 bases and the J gene end by 3 bases; junction bases not matched to a gene: 9. DNA of the CDR3: TGTGCCAGCAGCCGTGGTAGCGGGGTCCTCTACGAGCAGTACTTC. It encodes CASSRGSGVLYEQYF.

This clonotype was found many times. CDR3 residues: CSARNRDNSYNEQFF. DNA of the CDR3: TGCAGTGCTAGGAACCGGGACAACTCCTACAATGAGCAGTTCTTC. The genes are TRBV20-1 and TRBJ2-1; TRBD1 might be the D (6 bases). V lost 3 bases and J 0 bases, leaving 12 bases between the germline ends. CDR3 length: 15 amino acids. The germline gives CDR1 DFQATT, CDR2 SNEGSKA (reference sequence).

This clonotype was observed a few times. The chain combines TRBV6-1 with TRBJ2-3; D not certain. Between the trimmed V and J ends, which lost 5 bases and 3 bases, there was a span of 15 bases. There are 15 residues in the CDR3. The germline gives CDR1 MNHNS, CDR2 SASEGT. The CDR3 reads CASSTSWSRTDTQYF. CDR3 DNA sequence: TGTGCCAGCAGTACCTCCTGGTCCAGAACAGATACGCAGTATTTT.

The chain combines TRBV15 with TRBJ2-3; D not resolved. The CDR3 length is 13 residues. The V end lost 0 bases, the J end lost 2 bases, and 3 bases lay between the germline ends. Germline V CDR1 and CDR2: LNHNV, YYDKDF (reference sequence). CDR3 bases: TGTGCCACCAGCAGAGATTCCACAGATACGCAGTATTTT. Its protein product is CATSRDSTDTQYF.

V gene TRBV29-1 combines with J gene TRBJ2-5, with 12 bases lining up with TRBD1. The trim removed 4 bases at V and 4 bases at J, leaving 7 bases unmatched. Germline values: CDR1 SQVTM, CDR2 ANQGSEA. The CDR3 runs to 15 residues. CDR3 DNA sequence: TGCAGCGTTGGTGGGACAGGGGGCTTTGGAGAGACCCAGTACTTC. It codes for CSVGGTGGFGETQYF.

This clonotype came up many times. This chain links TRBV3-1 with TRBJ1-1; possibly TRBD1 for D (6 bases). V was trimmed by 7 bases and J by 2 bases, leaving 17 bases between them. CDR3 length equals 15 residues. Germline CDR1 reads LGHDT; CDR2 reads YNNKEL (reference sequence). The DNA for the CDR3 is TGTGCCAGCACCAGAACAGGGTCCCGCAACACTGAAGCTTTCTTT. Translation: CASTRTGSRNTEAFF.